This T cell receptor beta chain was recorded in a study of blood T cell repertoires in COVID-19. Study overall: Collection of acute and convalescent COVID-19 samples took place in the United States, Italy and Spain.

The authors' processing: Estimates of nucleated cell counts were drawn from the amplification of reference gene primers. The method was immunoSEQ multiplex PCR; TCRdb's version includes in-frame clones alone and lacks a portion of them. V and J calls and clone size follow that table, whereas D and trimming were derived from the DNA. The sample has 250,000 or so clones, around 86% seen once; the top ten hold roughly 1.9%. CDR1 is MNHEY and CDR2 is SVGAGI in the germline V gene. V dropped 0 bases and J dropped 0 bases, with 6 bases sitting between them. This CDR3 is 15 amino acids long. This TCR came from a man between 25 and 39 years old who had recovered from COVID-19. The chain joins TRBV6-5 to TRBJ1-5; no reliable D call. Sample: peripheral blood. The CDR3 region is CASSYSADSNQPQHF. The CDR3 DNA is TGTGCCAGCAGTTACTCCGCGGATAGCAATCAGCCCCAGCATTTT.